These T cell receptor beta chains were read from a single sample in a study of vaccination and CD4 T cells after COVID-19. Via MiXCR, TCRdb re-called the PCR reads, giving one row per CDR3 protein. This sample has around 15,000 distinct CDR3 sequences, with around 52% found just once. No antigen has been assigned to these receptors. The specimen was CD4+ T cells from blood, cultured in vitro, collected before SARS-CoV-2 vaccination. These receptors all come from a human donor who had recovered from COVID-19. The CDR3 runs from the conserved cysteine through the conserved F or W. D genes are given only for firm matches. Part of the rows lack a size; the others show once, few, many or a class for expanded clones.

.	TRBJ1-2	TRBV11-2	few	TGTGCCAGCAGCCACCTCCGGGACGGCCATGGCTACACCTTC	CASSHLRDGHGYTF
.	TRBJ2-2	TRBV4-1	.	TGCGCCAGCAGCCACCTAAGACAGTCGCACACCGGGGAGCTGTTTTTT	CASSHLRQSHTGELFF
.	TRBJ1-2	TRBV28	few	TGTGCCAGCAGTCAGGGGCGTGGCTACACCTTC	CASSQGRGYTF
.	TRBJ1-6	TRBV19	.	TGTGCCAGTAGCCAGGACAGTAATTCACCCCTCCACTTT	CASSQDSNSPLHF
.	TRBJ1-1	TRBV6-2/TRBV6-3	.	TGTGCCAGCAGTTACTCAGGCAGCTACACTGAAGCTTTCTTT	CASSYSGSYTEAFF
TRBD1	TRBJ1-3	TRBV2	.	TGTGCCAGCAGTAGGACAGGGGCTGGAAACACCATATATTTT	CASSRTGAGNTIYF
.	TRBJ1-1	TRBV6-1	.	TGTGCCAGCAACACGCAGACCACCGGCCCCGGCAACACGAACACTGAAGCTTTCTTT	CASNTQTTGPGNTNTEAFF
.	TRBJ1-1	TRBV7-9	few	TGTGCCAGCAGCCTCCCAAGACAGGTGGGGACTGAAGCTTTCTTT	CASSLPRQVGTEAFF
TRBD1	TRBJ1-2	TRBV28	.	TGTGCCAGCAGTGCACTAGGGACAGTGAAGGACGCGTATGGCTACACCTTC	CASSALGTVKDAYGYTF
TRBD1	TRBJ2-3	TRBV11-3	.	TGTGCCAGCAGCTTAGGGGACAGGGGGTGGACAGATACGCAGTATTTT	CASSLGDRGWTDTQYF
.	TRBJ2-5	TRBV4-1	once	TGCGCCAGCAGCCTCGGACAGAAACAAGAGACCCAGTACTTC	CASSLGQKQETQYF
.	TRBJ1-2	TRBV15	few	TGTGCCACCAGCAGAGATGAGGGTGGGTTGGATGGCTACACCTTC	CATSRDEGGLDGYTF
TRBD2	TRBJ2-7	TRBV20-1	.	TGCAGTGCTAAGGCCTCTCTGGGGATGGCGGGAGGGCTCTACGAGCAGTACTTC	CSAKASLGMAGGLYEQYF
.	TRBJ1-5	TRBV6-2/TRBV6-3	.	TGTGCCAGCACCGAGAACTCGCGGAGTCAGCCCCAGCATTTT	CASTENSRSQPQHF
.	TRBJ2-3	TRBV7-9	.	TGTGCCAGCAGCTTATTCCGGGGGCATGATACGCAGTATTTT	CASSLFRGHDTQYF
TRBD1	TRBJ1-5	TRBV19	.	TGTGCCAGCGCCGGGACAGGGGGCGTTCAGCCCCAGCATTTT	CASAGTGGVQPQHF
.	TRBJ1-6	TRBV30	.	TGTGCCTGGGGCCCGGACTCCAATACCCCCCTCCACTTT	CAWGPDSNTPLHF
.	TRBJ1-5	TRBV19	few	TGTGCCAGTAGTCCAGGAGGGACCCGCAATCAGCCCCAGCATTTT	CASSPGGTRNQPQHF
.	TRBJ1-5	TRBV29-1	few	TGCAGCGTTGGTAGGGGGGAAGGACAGCCCCAGCATTTT	CSVGRGEGQPQHF
.	TRBJ1-2	TRBV4-1	.	TGCGCCAGCAGCCAAGCGCTGAACTATGGCTACACCTTC	CASSQALNYGYTF
TRBD1	TRBJ1-2	TRBV6-2/TRBV6-3	few	TGTGCCAGCAGTCACAGGGGAATCTATGGCTACACCTTC	CASSHRGIYGYTF
TRBD1	TRBJ1-2	TRBV6-1	.	TGTGCCAGCAGCCGCCTAAATACAGGGGGTGGCGGCTACACCTTC	CASSRLNTGGGGYTF
TRBD1	TRBJ2-5	TRBV5-1	.	TGCGCCAGCAGCTCGGGACAGGGCTCGGAGACCCAGTACTTC	CASSSGQGSETQYF
.	TRBJ2-1	TRBV24-1	.	TGTGCCACCAGTGAACTAGGCGGAGGACACAATGAGCAGTTCTTC	CATSELGGGHNEQFF
TRBD1	TRBJ2-7	TRBV27	.	TGTGCCAACAGTTCGGGACAGGACGAGCAGTACTTC	CANSSGQDEQYF
TRBD2	TRBJ2-7	TRBV6-1	few	TGTGCCAGCAGGGCTAGCGGGAGGTACGAGCAGTACTTC	CASRASGRYEQYF
.	TRBJ1-2	TRBV19	.	TGTGCCAGTAGTATAGGAGGGTCCAACTATGGCTACACCTTC	CASSIGGSNYGYTF
.	TRBJ1-2	TRBV19	.	TGTGCCAGTAGTATCCAGGGAGGTGGCTATGGCTACACCTTC	CASSIQGGGYGYTF
.	TRBJ1-6	TRBV6-2/TRBV6-3	few	TGTGCCAGCAGTAACGACAGGCGGTCACCCCTCCACTTT	CASSNDRRSPLHF
.	TRBJ1-2	TRBV7-8	.	TGTGCCAGCAGCTCCCGGCGCGGTGGTGACTATGGCTACACCTTC	CASSSRRGGDYGYTF
TRBD1	TRBJ1-6	TRBV7-2	.	TGTGCCAGCAGCTCAGGACAGGGGTATTCACCCCTCCACTTT	CASSSGQGYSPLHF
.	TRBJ2-1	TRBV6-1	.	TGTGCCAGCAGTACAAAGGGTCTTCGGGGGAATGAGCAGTTCTTC	CASSTKGLRGNEQFF
.	TRBJ1-2	TRBV6-4	.	TGTGCCAGCAGCCCCTGGGCTGGGAACTATGGCTACACCTTC	CASSPWAGNYGYTF
.	TRBJ1-5	TRBV7-2	few	TGTGCCAGCAGCTCGTCGTCCCAGCTTAGCAATCAGCCCCAGCATTTT	CASSSSSQLSNQPQHF
TRBD2	TRBJ2-1	TRBV7-2	.	TGTGCCAGCAGCAAGGCTAGCGGGCATTACAATGAGCAGTTCTTC	CASSKASGHYNEQFF
.	TRBJ1-5	TRBV7-9	.	TGTGCCAGCAGCTTGGGGGGTGGGAGCAATCAGCCCCAGCATTTT	CASSLGGGSNQPQHF
.	TRBJ2-5	TRBV4-3	.	TGCGCCAGCAGCCAACTGGGTACGGCAGGGCGACGGGAGACCCAGTACTTC	CASSQLGTAGRRETQYF
.	TRBJ2-7	TRBV24-1	few	TGTGCCACCAGTGACAGGGACTCCTACGAGCAGTACTTC	CATSDRDSYEQYF
.	TRBJ2-1	TRBV20-1	large	TGCAGTGCTAGACGGGAGCCCGGAGGGCAGTTCTTC	CSARREPGGQFF
.	TRBJ2-7	TRBV20-1	.	TGCAGTGCTAGAGATCTCAGGAGGTACGAGCAGTACTTC	CSARDLRRYEQYF
.	TRBJ1-1	TRBV15	.	TGTGCCACCAGCAGAGATGTAGTGACGGGAACTGAAGCTTTCTTT	CATSRDVVTGTEAFF
TRBD1	TRBJ1-1	TRBV20-1	.	TGCAGTGCTAGAGAAGGGGGCTTTACTGAAGCTTTCTTT	CSAREGGFTEAFF
.	TRBJ1-2	TRBV4-1	.	TGCGCCAGCAGCCAAGAATCACCTACGCACGGCTACACCTTC	CASSQESPTHGYTF
.	TRBJ2-1	TRBV25-1	.	TGTGCCAGCAGTGATTCCGCGGAGGGATTAAAGCAGTTCTTC	CASSDSAEGLKQFF
.	TRBJ2-7	TRBV10-3	few	TGTGCCATCAGTGATACCTCCTACGAGCAGTACTTC	CAISDTSYEQYF
.	TRBJ2-3	TRBV5-1	.	TGCGCCAGCAGCTTGGGACAGAGCACAGATACGCAGTATTTT	CASSLGQSTDTQYF
.	TRBJ1-1	TRBV5-1	.	TGCGCCAGCAGCTTGGGCGGTGTCTCTGAAGCTTTCTTT	CASSLGGVSEAFF
.	TRBJ1-1	TRBV7-2	.	TGTGCCAGCAGTCGCAGGAGGAGTTCGAACACTGAAGCTTTCTTT	CASSRRRSSNTEAFF
TRBD1	TRBJ1-2	TRBV15	few	TGTGCCACCAGCACCAGAATGACAGGGCAAGGCTACACCTTC	CATSTRMTGQGYTF
.	TRBJ1-2	TRBV29-1	once	TGCAGCGTTGATCGTGATGGCTACACCTTC	CSVDRDGYTF